This T cell receptor beta chain derives from a study of blood T cell repertoires in COVID-19. About the study: Sites across the United States, Italy and Spain contributed samples from acute and convalescent COVID-19.

In germline, CDR1 is MNHEY, CDR2 SMNVEV (reference sequence). The V end was cut by 4 bases, the J end by 7 bases, with 11 bases between. This CDR3 is built from 13 residues. Authors' data handling: Researchers report that nucleated cell counts were estimated from reference gene primer amplification. Method: immunoSEQ multiplex PCR; TCRdb's copy keeps in-frame clones and lacks some. V and J calls plus clone size are reproduced from that table; the DNA served to infer D and trimming. The sample has around 200,000 clones, approximately 84% seen once. The material sequenced was peripheral blood. This sequence originates from a man older than 75 with acute or convalescent COVID-19. V gene TRBV27 combines with J gene TRBJ1-5; D is uncertain. CDR3 DNA: TGTGCCAGCAGTTCCGGGTTGTGGCAGCCCCAGCATTTT. This sequence encodes CASSSGLWQPQHF.